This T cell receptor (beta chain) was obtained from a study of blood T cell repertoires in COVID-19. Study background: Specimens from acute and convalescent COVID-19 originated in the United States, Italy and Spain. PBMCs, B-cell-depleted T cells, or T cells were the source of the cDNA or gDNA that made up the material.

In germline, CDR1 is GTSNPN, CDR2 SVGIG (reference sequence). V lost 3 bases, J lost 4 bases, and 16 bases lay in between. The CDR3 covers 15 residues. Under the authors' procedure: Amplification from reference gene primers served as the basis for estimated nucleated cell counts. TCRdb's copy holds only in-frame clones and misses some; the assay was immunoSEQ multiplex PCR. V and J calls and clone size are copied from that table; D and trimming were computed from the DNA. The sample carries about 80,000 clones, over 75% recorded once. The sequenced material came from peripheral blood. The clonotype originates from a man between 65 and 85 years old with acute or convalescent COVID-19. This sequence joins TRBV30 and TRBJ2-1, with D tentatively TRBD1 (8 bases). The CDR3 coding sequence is TGTGCCTGGAGGCCTGACAGGGGACTATACAATGAGCAGTTCTTC. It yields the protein CAWRPDRGLYNEQFF.